This T cell receptor (beta chain) was retrieved from a study of blood T cells in healthy people across ages. On the study more broadly: For every two T cells, template switching captured about one barcoded beta molecule.

Germline CDR1 DFQATT, CDR2 SNEGSKA (reference sequence). V lost 3 bases to trimming and J lost 2 bases, with 18 bases between them. This CDR3 has 16 amino acids. Study-level findings and limits: It was the long-lived donors that had more naive CD4+ cells and higher diversity than aged donors.

Sample donors were healthy Caucasian individuals that came from Russia, aged roughly 6 to 95. Using a J-beta primer mix together with a sample-barcoded 5' primer, a second PCR was run for roughly 6 to 12 cycles. TCRdb re-called the 5' RACE reads with MiXCR, one entry per CDR3 protein. Of 450,000 to 700,000 distinct CDR3 sequences in the sample, 25% to 30% were seen once. About this clonotype: As yet, its antigen is unknown.

The clonotype comes from a woman in her 70s in good health. The V gene is TRBV20-1, the J gene TRBJ2-3, with D possibly called TRBD1 or TRBD2 (5 bases each). Sequencing was performed on blood. Here the CDR3 DNA reads TGCAGTGCTAGTGGTGTCGGGGACCATTACACAGATACGCAGTATTTT. It yields the protein CSASGVGDHYTDTQYF.